Each of the 9 T cell receptor delta chains below was sequenced from the same sample in a study of Vδ1+ human thymocytes. Study results and limitations: Thymic TRG and TRD repertoires appeared highly polyclonal.

Their antigen targets remain unknown. Extracted RNA was reverse transcribed into cDNA. The CDR3 regions were amplified by multiplex PCR from V-gene primers to a constant-region primer. TCRdb reanalysed the multiplex PCR reads with CATT. The sample carries 20,000 to 25,000 delta-chain clones, 8% to 10% recorded once. The material sequenced was Vdelta1+ gamma-delta thymocytes from the thymus. Subset defined: FACS-sorted CD3+ TCRalphabeta- TCRVdelta1+ TCRVdelta2- thymocytes. The receptors here all came from a child less than two years old who had congenital heart surgery.

The rearrangement uses TRDV1 and TRDJ1, with D perhaps TRDD3 (6 bases). V gave up 4 bases and J gave up 0 bases, with 18 bases separating them. CDR1 is TSWWSYY and CDR2 is QGS in the germline V gene. The CDR3 totals 17 residues. DNA for the CDR3: TGTGCTCTTGGGGTATTCCGTGGAGTGGGGGACACCGATAAACTCATCTTT. Translation: CALGVFRGVGDTDKLIF.

V usage is TRDV1 and J usage is TRDJ1; 12 nucleotides match TRDD3. Germline values: CDR1 TSWWSYY, CDR2 QGS. V trimming: 3 bases; J trimming: 3 bases; junction bases outside the gene matches: 29. The CDR3 has 24 amino acids. This CDR3 is CALGELGPFPKTYWGILDSDKLIF. The DNA of the CDR3 is TGTGCTCTTGGGGAGCTAGGCCCCTTTCCTAAGACTTACTGGGGGATACTGGATTCCGATAAACTCATCTTT.

This clone was detected only a few times. The rearrangement uses TRDV1 and TRDJ1; TRDD3 matches at 13 bases. The germline V gene has CDR1 TSWWSYY and CDR2 QGS. With V trimmed by 2 bases and J by 0 bases, 36 bases remained unmatched. This CDR3 has 28 residues. The CDR3 is CALGEAPQASYVSHPHYWGIRDTDKLIF. The DNA of the CDR3 is TGTGCTCTTGGGGAAGCCCCCCAAGCTTCCTACGTTTCCCACCCACATTACTGGGGGATACGCGACACCGATAAACTCATCTTT.

This clone was picked up a small number of times. This chain uses TRDV1 with TRDJ2; 9 bases fit TRDD3. V gave up 2 bases and J gave up 6 bases; unmatched junction bases: 16. Germline-derived CDR1 and CDR2 are TSWWSYY and QGS. The CDR3 extends over 19 amino acids. DNA for the CDR3: TGTGCTCTTGGGGAAAACCCAATATCGGGGATACGCGGGGCAGCACAACTCTTCTTT. This codes for CALGENPISGIRGAAQLFF.

V usage is TRDV1 and J usage is TRDJ1; 9 positions match TRDD2. CDR1 and CDR2 (germline): TSWWSYY, QGS. The CDR3 loop spans 19 amino acids. The trim removed 5 bases at V and 0 bases at J, leaving 16 bases unmatched. Here the CDR3 reads CALGHSSFLQSDNTDKLIF. The CDR3 coding sequence is TGTGCTCTTGGGCACTCTTCCTTCCTACAATCGGATAACACCGATAAACTCATCTTT.

This clone occurred a few times. The V gene is TRDV1, the J gene TRDJ1, with D hard to call. Per the germline V gene, CDR1 is TSWWSYY and CDR2 is QGS. The CDR3 runs 17 residues. Trimming removed 4 bases from V and 0 bases from J, with 18 bases in between. CDR3 sequence reads: CALGGLSYHRYTDKLIF. The CDR3 region has the DNA TGTGCTCTTGGGGGCCTTTCTTACCACCGGTACACCGATAAACTCATCTTT.

This chain connects TRDV1 to TRDJ1; 7 bases line up with TRDD2. Germline CDR1 is TSWWSYY and CDR2 is QGS. This CDR3 region has 19 residues. J was trimmed by 5 bases and V by 2 bases; bases with no gene match: 20. CDR3 in DNA: TGTGCTCTTGGGGAATCTCATTCCTACGGGGCTACAGCACGGGATAAACTCATCTTT. It translates to CALGESHSYGATARDKLIF.

This clone was seen only a few times. The chain links TRDV1 to TRDJ1; 7 positions match TRDD3. From germline, CDR1 is TSWWSYY and CDR2 QGS. J gave up 0 bases and V 1 base, and 8 bases lay outside the gene matches. This CDR3 comprises 17 residues. As DNA, the CDR3 is TGTGCTCTTGGGGAACGGGGGATCCCAACGTACACCGATAAACTCATCTTT. Translation gives CALGERGIPTYTDKLIF.

This clone turned up a few times. An end of the junction differs from the germline gene, which may be a read error. V and J are TRDV1 and TRDJ1; D is uncertain. Germline loops: CDR1 TSWWSYY, CDR2 QGS. CDR3 size: 16 residues. CDR3 amino acids: CALEERSCRNTDKLIF. CDR3 sequence (DNA): TGTGCTCTTGAGGAAAGATCATGCCGGAACACCGATAAACTCATCTTT.